This T cell receptor beta chain was observed in a study of cytomegalovirus exposure and HLA in healthy donors (dated by TCRdb to 2016 to 2017). For the wider study: According to an earlier analysis of around 600 of the donors, about 170 million T cells yielded 90 million to 140 million unique TCR beta sequences and 276 Gb of sequence data. Donor age, sex, ethnicity and CMV serostatus were collected together with the repertoire data. In a later genetic analysis, genome-wide SNP genotypes for 398 of the 666 donors were used, and that subset was treated as a discovery cohort. The number of donors typed differed by locus, with about 620-630 for A, B, C, DRB1 and DQB1, around 500 for DQA1, 606 for DPA1, and 472 for DPB1. An early release covering roughly 580 HLA-typed donors comprised about 300 gigabases of sequencing data and roughly 86 million unique TCR sequences. The later analysis used no new phenotypic data to find candidate immune exposures, relying instead on TCR beta sequences and their occurrence across donors. In a later analysis, previously published TCR beta repertoires from 500 to 750 donors were re-analyzed and high-resolution HLA genotyping was added so that TCR occurrence patterns could be studied. To decide whether each TCR beta V gene segment behaved as functional or pseudogenic, an earlier analysis of approximately 590 of the donors relied on high-throughput TCR beta sequencing. Every repertoire in the discovery cohort had been generated on one and the same sequencing platform. Using immunosequencing, the study profiled T cell repertoires from roughly 650 subjects and related those repertoires to cytomegalovirus serostatus. Among around 400 genotyped donors of the cohort, an average of 235,054 unique TCR beta nucleotide sequences were sequenced per donor, around a sixth of them non-productive. Class I and class II HLA loci were covered by the typing at four-digit resolution. The study aimed to test whether signatures of past pathogen exposure could be identified by cataloging public T cell receptors. The genetic ancestry cluster associated with self-reported Caucasian donors included over 80% of the roughly 390 genotyped donors. To predict cytomegalovirus infection status, the study combined high-throughput TCR immunosequencing, statistical association of individual TCRs with disease status, and machine learning. Because of strong linkage in the cohort, five DR-DQ haplotypes were treated as single units for association and clustering. Besides the first cohort of around 670 subjects, a separate validation cohort made up of 95 to 150 different subjects was used.

In total, over 600 healthy bone marrow donors made up the cohort. At the time of sampling, all cohort members were nominally healthy, though unrecorded immune exposures were likely present. The donor was CMV seropositive and was included in the group of 250 to 350 seropositive cohort members. Each donor provided a peripheral blood sample, and peripheral blood mononuclear cells were used for TCR beta sequencing. Genomic DNA was extracted from the blood cell samples with the Qiagen DNeasy Blood Extraction Kit. Unmatched junction bases come to 8, with V trimmed by 5 bases and J by 5 bases. The germline V gene gives CDR1 as MNHNS and CDR2 as SASEGT. The CDR3, cysteine through phenylalanine, is 15 amino acids long. CDR3 DNA is the only sequence kept; it has 45 bases, read in frame from the first base. The library was obtained by the immunoSEQ multiplex PCR assay. For the multiplex PCR, a mixture combining 60 forward primers for TCR Vbeta segments and 13 reverse primers for TCR Jbeta segments was used. The CDR3 region of rearranged TCR beta genes was amplified from genomic DNA by a multiplex PCR assay. On the Illumina HiSeq System, the amplified TCR beta libraries were sequenced as 87-base-pair reads. The authors' analysis ran thus. A later analysis counted about 80 million unique TCR beta chains across the 650 to 700 repertoires, and around 12 million of these chains were shared by at least two donors. To remove PCR and sequencing errors, raw reads were error-corrected and collapsed into unique sequences using a nearest-neighbor algorithm that merged closely related sequences. Alignment of CDR3 sequences to IMGT reference sequences was used to assign V, D and J gene segments. For a sequence to be retained, a match of at least six nucleotides was required to both a V gene segment and a J gene segment. A rearrangement was called productive if the CDR3 had no stop codons and remained in frame with V and J, and every other rearrangement was called non-productive. CDR3 was defined according to IMGT convention as the region running from the second conserved V-encoded cysteine to the conserved J-encoded phenylalanine. Sequences without an unambiguous match to a single V gene segment were excluded from the earlier analysis of 450 to 750 of the donors. In an earlier analysis of 587 of the donors, a V segment was called functional when productive rearrangements were above 56.7%, and segregating when the standard deviation between donors exceeded 5%. A statistical classification framework was developed to diagnose cytomegalovirus status using the catalog of TCR beta chain sequences. In a later analysis, TCR nucleotide sequences were compared against IMGT/GENE-DB human TR gene sequences so that V and J genes could be assigned. Using the TCRdist pipeline, a later analysis assigned CDR3 sequences along with most-parsimonious VDJ recombination scenarios. In a later analysis, each TCR beta chain was defined by its CDR3 amino acid sequence together with its V-gene family, and reads without a unique V-gene family were excluded. As a way to deal with suspected cross-contamination and a sequencing artifact, a later analysis dropped approximately 590 nucleotide sequences that were highly shared and had low generation probability. For each public chain, a later analysis derived a clonal expansion index from normalized ranks of inferred template counts within each repertoire. In a later analysis, generation probabilities were computed using a VDJ recombination model fitted to out-of-frame rearrangements, and the results were checked against IGoR. In a later analysis, hypergeometric tests were used to score TCR-TCR, TCR-HLA and TCR-CMV co-occurrence, with a repertoire-size bias correction applied to TCR pairs. A later analysis estimated false discovery rates by permuting HLA or CMV assignments 20 times. In a later analysis, co-occurring TCRs were grouped with DBSCAN, and TCRdist sequence similarity was added when clustering was performed within HLA-allele-positive subsets. Repertoires with fewer than 30,000 or more than 120,000 public chains, plus five repertoires with anomalous nucleotide sharing, were excluded from co-occurrence clustering. TCRdb holds this immuneACCESS table with in-frame rearrangements only. Some clones are missing; in checked studies, unresolved V genes explain under half, and the rest has no known cause. Clonal size and the V and J genes are those of that table, whereas D and trimming came from the DNA. This sample is represented by around 100,000 clones; 65% to 85% of them were singletons. Clones ranked in the top ten supply approximately 4% of the sample.

About this clone: Its binding antigen is unknown. No per-base quality is available; no much larger clone lies one base away. Other nucleotide sequences in the sample specify the same CDR3.

Overall study outcomes, separate from this receptor: Over 15 rarely observed V segments, including chromosome 9 orphons, were excluded from the earlier analysis of about 610 of the donors because counts were too low. According to a later analysis, TCR association rates differed among HLA loci, with DRB1 alleles showing the most associated TCRs and HLA-C alleles showing the fewest. Sequencing depth was assumed to be roughly uniform across donors in the presence/absence analyses, though that assumption may not hold. The only immune exposure information available for the cohort was CMV serostatus. An association between a missense DCLRE1C variant and V-gene and J-gene trimming of TCR beta chains was found in a later genetic analysis and replicated in an independent cohort. Correlated functional status among segregating V segments might be attributable to linkage disequilibrium, but an unknown experimental factor could not be ruled out. Broadly in line with IMGT annotations, most TCR beta V segments showed up in productive rearrangements about 90% or about 30% of the time in an earlier analysis of several hundred of the donors. While some public TCRs were present in many individuals, most TCR sequences turned up only very rarely across donors. According to the authors, the approach could potentially be generalized to other disease states and immunological phenotypes. In a later analysis, HLA-associated TCR beta chains showed more clonal expansion and lower generation probabilities than non-associated chains that were equally common. A few of the identified cytomegalovirus-associated TCR beta chains were confirmed in vitro to be specific for cytomegalovirus antigens. A cluster of highly shared sequence variants was judged likely to represent a technical artifact of the sequencing pipeline. In the study, about 150 TCR beta chains were listed as associated with cytomegalovirus. According to a later analysis, parvovirus B19, influenza, CMV and Epstein-Barr virus appeared linked to several top co-occurrence clusters. Most CMV-associated TCR beta chains appeared to be HLA-restricted in a later analysis, and the HLA associations seemed to be driven largely by CMV exposure. Specific HLA alleles were associated with 15,000 to 20,000 TCR beta sequences at a false discovery rate of 0.05 in a later analysis. Some IMGT-functional V segments, including TRBV6-2 and TRBV6-3, could not be told apart with the 87-base-pair reads, so those segments were excluded. In a later genetic analysis, fewer N-insertions in productive TCRs were reported among donors in an Asian-associated ancestry cluster than the approximately 710-donor mean. A further reported finding was that TCR beta sequences accurately predicted the HLA-A and HLA-B alleles for most subjects in the first cohort. Cytomegalovirus status was reported to be diagnosed by the classifier with high specificity and sensitivity in both the original and validation cohorts. When HLA alleles, especially DR and DQ, strongly co-occurred, TCR associations were difficult to assign to individual alleles. Because some donors lacked HLA typing at each locus, the association tests relied only on the typed subset. This cohort had only TCR beta chains sequenced, and the lack of alpha or paired-chain data limited which features could be detected.

This sequence was found in a middle-aged man in good health and CMV-seropositive. The chain employs TRBV6-1 and TRBJ2-5, with 10 junctional bases fitting TRBD2. Sequences were obtained from PBMCs. The DNA sequence is TGTGCCAGCAGTCGAAGCGGGAGGGCATGGGAGACCCAGTACTTC. Its coded protein is CASSRSGRAWETQYF.